This T cell receptor beta chain was sequenced in a study of CD8+CD57+ T cells in acquired aplastic anemia. Overall study: The DNA of sorted CD4+ and CD8+ cells averaged 3.2 ug. Points from the study as a whole: Patients and controls had in common 25 to 30 CD8+ CDR3 sequences. Between patients and controls, CD8+ Simpson's diversity did not vary significantly.

This clonotype was seen ten or more times. Its target is not known. Genomic DNA, serving as template, underwent TCR beta VDJ and CDR3 profiling. TCRdb called the reads again in MiXCR, with one record for every CDR3 protein. The table lists about 190,000 distinct CDR3 sequences, less than 70% of them singletons. The CDR3 totals 15 residues. Per germline, CDR1 DFQATT and CDR2 SNEGSKA (reference sequence). Trimming took off 4 bases at V and 0 bases at J, with 13 bases between the two ends. The sample was sorted CD4+, CD8+, or CD8+CD57+ T cells (not recorded which) from PBMCs. The V gene is TRBV20-1, the J gene TRBJ2-4; D might be TRBD1 (6 bases). The source is a human donor in good health, serving as a control. CDR3 protein: CSAMTGTLAKNIQYF. CDR3 nucleotide sequence: TGCAGTGCTATGACAGGCACACTAGCCAAAAACATTCAGTACTTC.